The next 8 T cell receptor beta chains were all read from a single sample in a study of cytomegalovirus exposure and HLA in healthy donors. Researchers ran the PCR with 60 Vbeta and 13 Jbeta primers. Generated by immunoSEQ multiplex PCR, the TCRdb table keeps only in-frame clones and is missing some. The data show roughly 120,000 clones, over 65% seen once. Input material: PBMCs. Receptors originate from a man aged 25-45 years in good health and CMV-seropositive.

This chain links TRBV7-2 with TRBJ2-4; possible D gene TRBD2, 6 bases. The length of the CDR3 is 19 residues. Germline CDR1 SGHTA, CDR2 FQGNSA. Trimming removed 0 bases at V and 6 bases at J, with 24 bases between. This CDR3 is CASSLAILLAASSGNIQYF. The DNA of the CDR3 is TGTGCCAGCAGCTTAGCGATTTTGTTAGCGGCATCGTCGGGAAACATTCAGTACTTC.

This clone was seen once. The gene calls are TRBV7-3 and TRBJ2-6, with 7 bases lining up with TRBD1. Per the germline V gene, CDR1 is SGHTA and CDR2 is FQGTGA. J lost 0 bases, V lost 5 bases, and 1 base had no gene match. CDR3 size: 15 residues. The CDR3 sequence is CASSAGGSGANVLTF. CDR3 nucleotide sequence: TGTGCCAGCAGCGCAGGGGGCTCTGGGGCCAACGTCCTGACTTTC.

This chain links TRBV13 with TRBJ2-7; unclear D gene. The CDR3 runs to 15 residues. CDR1 PRHDT and CDR2 FYEKMQ come from the germline V gene (reference sequence). The V end was cut by 6 bases, the J end by 0 bases, with 15 bases between. CDR3 residues: CASRNSLKNSYEQYF. CDR3 bases: TGTGCCAGCAGGAACAGCCTAAAAAACTCCTACGAGCAGTACTTC.

The chain links TRBV5-1 to TRBJ2-7; 9 bases map to TRBD2. Germline CDR1 SGHRS, CDR2 YFSETQ. This CDR3 has 15 amino acids. With V trimmed by 0 bases and J by 4 bases, 5 bases remained unmatched. CDR3 residues: CASSLASSGEYEQYF. DNA for the CDR3: TGCGCCAGCAGCTTGGCCTCTAGCGGGGAGTACGAGCAGTACTTC.

This chain connects TRBV19 to TRBJ1-2; D not resolved. The germline V and J ends were trimmed by 3 bases and 1 base, with 12 bases remaining between them. Germline CDR1 is LNHDA and CDR2 is SQIVND (reference sequence). CDR3 size: 15 residues. Here the CDR3 reads CASSIASTVNYGYTF. CDR3 DNA: TGTGCCAGTAGTATCGCTAGCACCGTTAACTATGGCTACACCTTC.

The chain has TRBV30 and TRBJ2-3; 10 nucleotides align to TRBD2. The length of the CDR3 is 14 residues. CDR1 GTSNPN and CDR2 SVGIG come from the germline V gene (reference sequence). V gave up 5 bases and J gave up 5 bases; unmatched junction bases: 7. This chain's CDR3 is CAWGVAGGRDTQYF. The CDR3 DNA sequence: TGTGCCTGGGGGGTAGCGGGGGGAAGAGATACGCAGTATTTT.

V and J are TRBV5-8 and TRBJ2-1; 7 nucleotides match TRBD1. CDR1 SGHTS and CDR2 YDEGEE come from the germline V gene. This CDR3 has 15 amino acids. The ends lost 4 bases at V and 3 bases at J; junction bases unmatched: 7. CDR3 loop: CASSLGSGGYNEQFF. CDR3 in DNA: TGTGCCAGCAGCCTGGGATCAGGGGGCTACAATGAGCAGTTCTTC.

The rearrangement links TRBV6-5 to TRBJ1-5, with D tentatively TRBD1 (5 bases). CDR1 and CDR2 from the germline V gene are MNHEY and SVGAGI. V was pared by 3 bases and J by 5 bases, with 14 bases between. There are 15 residues in the CDR3. In DNA form, the CDR3 reads TGTGCCAGCAGTTATAGTGGGAGGGACCATCAGCCCCAGCATTTT. Translating it yields CASSYSGRDHQPQHF.